This entry is about one TCR beta chain. Germline lookup yields CDR1 LNHDA and CDR2 SQIVND (reference sequence). The CDR3 loop spans 10 amino acids. Trimming stripped 11 bases from V and 6 bases from J, with 8 bases between. This specimen belongs to a study of blood T cell repertoires in COVID-19. About the study: Samples came from the United States, Italy and Spain, spanning acute and convalescent COVID-19.

Using immunoSEQ multiplex PCR, the repertoire was profiled, and TCRdb retains in-frame clones only, with some absent. The sample holds around 120,000 clones, 70% to 80% seen once. The sequenced sample consisted of peripheral blood. The chain recombines TRBV19 with TRBJ1-5; D not resolved. This clonotype was obtained from a man aged 50-59 years with acute or convalescent COVID-19. CDR3 sequence (DNA): TGTGCCTCCGGTCCTCAGCCCCAGCATTTT. Translated: CASGPQPQHF.